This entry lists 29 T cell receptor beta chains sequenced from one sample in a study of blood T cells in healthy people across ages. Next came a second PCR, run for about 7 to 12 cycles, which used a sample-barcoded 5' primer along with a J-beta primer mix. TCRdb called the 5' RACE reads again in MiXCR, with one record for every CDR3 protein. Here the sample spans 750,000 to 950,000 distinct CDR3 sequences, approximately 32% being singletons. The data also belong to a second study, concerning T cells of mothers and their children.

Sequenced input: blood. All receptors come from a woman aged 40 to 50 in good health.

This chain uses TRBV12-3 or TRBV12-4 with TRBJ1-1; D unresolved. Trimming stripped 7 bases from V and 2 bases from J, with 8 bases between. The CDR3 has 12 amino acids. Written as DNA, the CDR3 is TGTGCCAGCATTAAGGGAAACACTGAAGCTTTCTTT. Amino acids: CASIKGNTEAFF.

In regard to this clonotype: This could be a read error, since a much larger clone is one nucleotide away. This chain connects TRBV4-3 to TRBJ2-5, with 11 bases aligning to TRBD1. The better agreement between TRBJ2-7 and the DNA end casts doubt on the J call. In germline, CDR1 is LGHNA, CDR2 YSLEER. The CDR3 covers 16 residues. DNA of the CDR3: TGCACCAGCAGCCACGGAGGGGGACAGGGGGCCTACGAGCAGTACTTC. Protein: CTSSHGGGQGAYEQYF.

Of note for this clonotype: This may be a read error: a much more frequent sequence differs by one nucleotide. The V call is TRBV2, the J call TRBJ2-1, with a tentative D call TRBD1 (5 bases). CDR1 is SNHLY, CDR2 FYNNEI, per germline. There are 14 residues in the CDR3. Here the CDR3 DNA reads TGTGCCCGCAGGGTGTATGAAGTCTTTGATGAGCAGTTCTTC. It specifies CARRVYEVFDEQFF. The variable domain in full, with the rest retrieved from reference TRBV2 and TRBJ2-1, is EPEVTQTPSHQVTQMGQEVILRCVPISNHLYFYWYRQILGQKVEFLVSFYNNEISEKSEIFDDQFSVERPDGSNFTLKIRSTKLEDSAMYFCARRVYEVFDEQFFGPGTRLTVL.

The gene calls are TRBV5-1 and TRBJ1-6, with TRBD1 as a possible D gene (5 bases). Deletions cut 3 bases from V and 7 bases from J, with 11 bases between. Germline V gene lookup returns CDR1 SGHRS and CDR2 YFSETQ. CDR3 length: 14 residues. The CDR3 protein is CASSSARANSPLHF. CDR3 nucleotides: TGCGCCAGCAGCTCTGCCAGGGCCAATTCACCCCTCCACTTT.

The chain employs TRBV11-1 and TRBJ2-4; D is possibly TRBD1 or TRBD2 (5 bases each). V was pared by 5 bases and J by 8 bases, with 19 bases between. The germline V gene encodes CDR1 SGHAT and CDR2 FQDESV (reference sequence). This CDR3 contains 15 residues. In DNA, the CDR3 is TGTGCCAGCAGCAGAGGGACCGAGCTTATGGACATTCAGTACTTC. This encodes CASSRGTELMDIQYF.

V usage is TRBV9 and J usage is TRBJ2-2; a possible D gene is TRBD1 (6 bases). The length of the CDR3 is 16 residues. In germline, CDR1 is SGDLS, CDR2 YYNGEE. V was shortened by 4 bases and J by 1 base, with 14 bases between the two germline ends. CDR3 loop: CASSPRSDRNTGELFF. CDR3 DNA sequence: TGTGCCAGCAGCCCCCGATCGGACAGGAACACCGGGGAGCTGTTTTTT.

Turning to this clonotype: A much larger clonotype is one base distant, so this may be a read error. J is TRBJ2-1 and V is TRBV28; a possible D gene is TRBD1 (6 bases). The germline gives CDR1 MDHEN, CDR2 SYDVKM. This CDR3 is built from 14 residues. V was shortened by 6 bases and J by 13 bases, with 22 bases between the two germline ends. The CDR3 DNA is TGTGCCAGCAGCGAGACAGGTCGGCAAGAGACCCAGTTCTTC. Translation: CASSETGRQETQFF.

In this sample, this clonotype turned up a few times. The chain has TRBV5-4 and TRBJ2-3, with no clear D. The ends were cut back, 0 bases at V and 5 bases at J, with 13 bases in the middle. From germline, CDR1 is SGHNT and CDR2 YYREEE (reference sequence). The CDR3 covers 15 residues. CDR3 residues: CASSLVGRSQDTQYF. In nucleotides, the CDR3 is TGTGCCAGCAGCTTGGTGGGCAGGTCTCAAGATACGCAGTATTTT.

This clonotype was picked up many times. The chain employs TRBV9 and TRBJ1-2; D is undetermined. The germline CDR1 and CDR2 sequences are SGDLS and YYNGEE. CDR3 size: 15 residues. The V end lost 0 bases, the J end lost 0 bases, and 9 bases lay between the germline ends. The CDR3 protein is CASSVAVQANYGYTF. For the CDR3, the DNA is TGTGCCAGCAGCGTAGCGGTCCAGGCTAACTATGGCTACACCTTC.

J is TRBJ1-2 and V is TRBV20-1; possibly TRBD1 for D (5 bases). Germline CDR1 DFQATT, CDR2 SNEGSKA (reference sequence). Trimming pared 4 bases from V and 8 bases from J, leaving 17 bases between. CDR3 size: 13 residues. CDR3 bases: TGCAGTGCTATGAGGGGAGGCTTGGGCGGCTACACCTTC. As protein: CSAMRGGLGGYTF.

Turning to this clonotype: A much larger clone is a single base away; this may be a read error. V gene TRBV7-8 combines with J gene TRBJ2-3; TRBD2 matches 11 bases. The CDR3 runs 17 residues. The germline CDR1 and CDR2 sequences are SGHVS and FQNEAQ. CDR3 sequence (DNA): TGTGCCGGCAGCCCACGGACTAGCGGGCCCAGCACAGATACGCAGTATTTT. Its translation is CAGSPRTSGPSTDTQYF.

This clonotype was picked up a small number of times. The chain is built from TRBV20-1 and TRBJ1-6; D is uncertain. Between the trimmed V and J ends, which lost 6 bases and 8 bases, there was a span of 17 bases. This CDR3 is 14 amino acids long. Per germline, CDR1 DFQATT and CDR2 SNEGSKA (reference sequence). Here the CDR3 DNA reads TGCAGTGCACTCCGGGCCCAATTAGATTCACCCCTCCACTTT. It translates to CSALRAQLDSPLHF.

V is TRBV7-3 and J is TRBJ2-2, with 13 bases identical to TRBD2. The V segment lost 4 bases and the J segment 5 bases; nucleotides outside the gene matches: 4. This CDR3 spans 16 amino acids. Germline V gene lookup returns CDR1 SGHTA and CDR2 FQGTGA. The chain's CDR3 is CASSYRLAGGTGELFF. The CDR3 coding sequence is TGTGCCAGCAGCTACCGACTAGCGGGGGGTACCGGGGAGCTGTTTTTT.

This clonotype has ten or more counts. This CDR3 reads CASSLDGPSGANVLTF. The CDR3 DNA reads TGCGCCAGCAGCTTGGACGGACCCTCTGGGGCCAACGTCCTGACTTTC. The chain links TRBV5-1 to TRBJ2-6, with D hard to call. Germline assignment: CDR1 SGHRS and CDR2 YFSETQ. Deletions cut 0 bases from V and 0 bases from J, with 7 bases between. The CDR3 is 16 residues long.

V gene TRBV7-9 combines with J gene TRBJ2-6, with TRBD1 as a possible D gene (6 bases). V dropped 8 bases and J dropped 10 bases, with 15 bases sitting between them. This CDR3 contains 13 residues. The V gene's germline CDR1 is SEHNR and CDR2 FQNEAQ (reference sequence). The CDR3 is CASVRGTTNVLTF. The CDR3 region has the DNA TGTGCCAGCGTAAGGGGGACGACGAACGTCCTGACTTTC.

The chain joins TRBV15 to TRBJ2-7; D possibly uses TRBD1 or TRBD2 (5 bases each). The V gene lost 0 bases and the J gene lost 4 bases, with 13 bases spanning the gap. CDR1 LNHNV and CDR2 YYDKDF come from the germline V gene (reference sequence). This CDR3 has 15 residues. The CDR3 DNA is TGTGCCACCAGCAGAGATGTAGGGACCTCTTACGAGCAGTACTTC. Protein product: CATSRDVGTSYEQYF.

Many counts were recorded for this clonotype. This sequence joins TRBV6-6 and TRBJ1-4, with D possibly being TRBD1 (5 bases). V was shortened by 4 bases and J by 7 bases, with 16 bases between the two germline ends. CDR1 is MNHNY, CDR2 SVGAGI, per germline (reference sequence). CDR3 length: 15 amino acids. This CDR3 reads CASSSTDVRGEKLFF. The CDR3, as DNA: TGTGCCAGCAGTTCAACCGACGTGAGGGGTGAAAAACTGTTTTTT.

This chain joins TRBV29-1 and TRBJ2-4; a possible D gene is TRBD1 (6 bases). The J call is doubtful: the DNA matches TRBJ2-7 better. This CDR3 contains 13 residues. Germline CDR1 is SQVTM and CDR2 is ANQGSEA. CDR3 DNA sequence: TGCAGCGCCAAGGGCAGGGGAAGGAGCGAGCAGTACTTC. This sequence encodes CSAKGRGRSEQYF.

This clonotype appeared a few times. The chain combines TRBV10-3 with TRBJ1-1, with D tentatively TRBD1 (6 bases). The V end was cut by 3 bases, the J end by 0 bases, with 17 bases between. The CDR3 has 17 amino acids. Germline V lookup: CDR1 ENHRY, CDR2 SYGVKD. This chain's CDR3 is CAISDREAGVMNTEAFF. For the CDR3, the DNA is TGTGCCATCAGTGATAGGGAGGCAGGGGTCATGAACACTGAAGCTTTCTTT.

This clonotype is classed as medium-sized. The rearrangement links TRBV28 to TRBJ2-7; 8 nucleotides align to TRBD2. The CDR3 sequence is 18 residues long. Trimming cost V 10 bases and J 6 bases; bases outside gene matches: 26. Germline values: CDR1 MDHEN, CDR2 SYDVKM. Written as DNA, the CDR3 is TGTGCCACCCAACTCGTCGGGGGCTACCGGGGGGGCCGTTTCGAGCAGTACTTC. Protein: CATQLVGGYRGGRFEQYF.

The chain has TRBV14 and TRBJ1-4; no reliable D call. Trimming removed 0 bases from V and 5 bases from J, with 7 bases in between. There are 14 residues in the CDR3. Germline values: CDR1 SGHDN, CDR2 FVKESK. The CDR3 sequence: CASSQDWGNEKLFF. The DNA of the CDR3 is TGTGCCAGCAGCCAAGATTGGGGAAATGAAAAACTGTTTTTT.

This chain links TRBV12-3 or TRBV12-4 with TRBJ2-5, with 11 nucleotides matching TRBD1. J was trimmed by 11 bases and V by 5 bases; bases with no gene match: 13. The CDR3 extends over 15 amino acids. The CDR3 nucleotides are TGTGCCAGCAGTGGGCGGACAGGGGGCCTCGATGAGCAGTACTTC. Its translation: CASSGRTGGLDEQYF.

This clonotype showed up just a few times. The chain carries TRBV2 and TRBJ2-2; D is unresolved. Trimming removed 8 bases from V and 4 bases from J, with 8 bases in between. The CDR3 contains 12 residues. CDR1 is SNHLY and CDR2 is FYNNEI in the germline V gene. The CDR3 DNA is TGTGCCAGCGGGTACATCACCGGGGAGCTGTTTTTT. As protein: CASGYITGELFF.

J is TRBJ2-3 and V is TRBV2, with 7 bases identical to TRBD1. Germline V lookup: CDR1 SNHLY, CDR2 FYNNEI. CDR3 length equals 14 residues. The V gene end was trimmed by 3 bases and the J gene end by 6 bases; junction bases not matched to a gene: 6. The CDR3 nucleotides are TGTGCCAGCAGTGAGGGAGAACAGGGGGATACGCAGTATTTT. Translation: CASSEGEQGDTQYF.

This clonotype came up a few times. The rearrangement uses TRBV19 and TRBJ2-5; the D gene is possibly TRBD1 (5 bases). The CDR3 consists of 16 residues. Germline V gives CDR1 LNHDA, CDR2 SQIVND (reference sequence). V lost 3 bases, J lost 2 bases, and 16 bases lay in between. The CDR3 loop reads CASSIPGHNKQETQYF. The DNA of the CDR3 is TGTGCCAGTAGTATTCCAGGACACAACAAACAAGAGACCCAGTACTTC. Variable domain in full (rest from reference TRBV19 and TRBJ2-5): DGGITQSPKYLFRKEGQNVTLSCEQNLNHDAMYWYRQDPGQGLRLIYYSQIVNDFQKGDIAEGYSVSREKKESFPLTVTSAQKNPTAFYLCASSIPGHNKQETQYFGPGTRLLVL.

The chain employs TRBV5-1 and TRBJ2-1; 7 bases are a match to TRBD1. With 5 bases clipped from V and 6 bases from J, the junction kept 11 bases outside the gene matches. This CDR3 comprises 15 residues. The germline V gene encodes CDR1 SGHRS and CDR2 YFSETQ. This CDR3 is CASRTTRDSFNEQFF. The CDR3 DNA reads TGCGCCAGCAGAACTACCCGGGACAGCTTCAATGAGCAGTTCTTC.

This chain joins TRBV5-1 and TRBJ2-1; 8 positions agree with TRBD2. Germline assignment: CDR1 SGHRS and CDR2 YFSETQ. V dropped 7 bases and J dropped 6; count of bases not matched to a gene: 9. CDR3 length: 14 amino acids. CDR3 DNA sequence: TGCGCCAGCGGGGGGGAAAGCGGGGGCAATGAGCAGTTCTTC. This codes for CASGGESGGNEQFF.

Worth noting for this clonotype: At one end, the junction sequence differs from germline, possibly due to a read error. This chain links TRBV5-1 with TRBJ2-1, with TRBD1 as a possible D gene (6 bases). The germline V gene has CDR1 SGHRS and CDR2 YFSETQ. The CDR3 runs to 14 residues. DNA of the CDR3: TGCGCCAGCAGCTTGGAGGCCCGGGACAATGAGCGGTTCTTC. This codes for CASSLEARDNERFF.

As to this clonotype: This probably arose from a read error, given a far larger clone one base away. The CDR3 is CASNLAGGETQYF. CDR3 DNA sequence: TGTGCCAGCAACTTAGCCGGGGGGGAGACCCAGTACTTC. The J gene is TRBJ2-5, the V gene TRBV7-6; 7 bases map to TRBD2. Per the germline V gene, CDR1 is SGHVS and CDR2 is FNYEAQ. The CDR3 loop spans 13 amino acids.